The 11 T cell receptor beta chains below were found in one sample sequenced in a study of blood T cell repertoires in COVID-19. Produced via immunoSEQ multiplex PCR; TCRdb's table is partial and in-frame only. The table lists over 100,000 clones, around nine tenths of them singletons. The sequenced sample was peripheral blood. The receptors stem from a woman in her 70s with COVID-19, enrolled during active disease.

The chain employs TRBV2 and TRBJ2-3, with TRBD2 matching 12 bases. Per germline, CDR1 SNHLY and CDR2 FYNNEI. The CDR3 extends over 15 amino acids. The trim removed 5 bases at V and 4 bases at J, leaving 4 bases unmatched. The CDR3 here is CASSPTSGGSDTQYF. DNA of the CDR3: TGTGCCAGCAGTCCGACTAGCGGGGGCTCAGATACGCAGTATTTT.

The chain couples TRBV27 to TRBJ1-6; 8 bases align to TRBD1. With V trimmed by 1 base and J by 10 bases, 9 bases remained unmatched. CDR3 length: 16 residues. Germline V CDR1 and CDR2: MNHEY, SMNVEV (reference sequence). The CDR3, as DNA: TGTGCCAGCAGTTTATTCGCAGGGGGCAAGGGATCACCCCTCCACTTT. Translating it yields CASSLFAGGKGSPLHF.

The chain has TRBV7-2 and TRBJ2-5; no clear D. The germline gives CDR1 SGHTA, CDR2 FQGNSA. V lost 0 bases and J 5 bases, leaving 7 bases between the germline ends. CDR3 length: 13 residues. This CDR3 is CASSLAGLETQYF. CDR3 sequence (DNA): TGTGCCAGCAGCTTAGCCGGTTTGGAGACCCAGTACTTC.

The V call is TRBV19, the J call TRBJ2-6; weak D call: TRBD1 (6 bases). V lost 5 bases and J 3 bases, leaving 14 bases between the germline ends. The CDR3 length is 16 residues. Germline CDR1 LNHDA, CDR2 SQIVND (reference sequence). The CDR3 DNA reads as TGTGCCAGTAGTGCGCAAACAGGGTTTGGGGCCAACGTCCTGACTTTC. Translation gives CASSAQTGFGANVLTF.

The rearrangement uses TRBV28 and TRBJ1-1; TRBD1 matches at 7 bases. Germline lookup yields CDR1 MDHEN and CDR2 SYDVKM. The CDR3 is 13 amino acids. Trimming removed 3 bases from V and 6 bases from J; junction bases left unmatched: 4. The CDR3: CASSFRQGAEAFF. Here the CDR3 DNA reads TGTGCCAGCAGTTTTCGGCAGGGGGCTGAAGCTTTCTTT. The variable domain in full, completed from reference TRBV28 and TRBJ1-1, reads DVKVTQSSRYLVKRTGEKVFLECVQDMDHENMFWYRQDPGLGLRLIYFSYDVKMKEKGDIPEGYSVSREKKERFSLILESASTNQTSMYLCASSFRQGAEAFFGQGTRLTVV.

J is TRBJ1-2 and V is TRBV6-1; D not certain. This CDR3 contains 13 residues. Germline CDR1 is MNHNS and CDR2 is SASEGT. V gave up 2 bases and J gave up 4 bases, with 8 bases separating them. CDR3 bases: TGTGCCAGCAGTGAACGGTCTCTCTATGGCTACACCTTC. Residues: CASSERSLYGYTF.

V usage is TRBV28 and J usage is TRBJ2-7; D remains unclear. The V and J ends lost 2 bases and 0 bases respectively, with 11 bases between them. CDR1 and CDR2 from the germline V gene are MDHEN and SYDVKM. This CDR3 has 15 amino acids. CDR3 coding DNA: TGTGCCAGCAGTTTAGTACTTAGGAGCTCCTACGAGCAGTACTTC. Translated: CASSLVLRSSYEQYF.

The V gene is TRBV10-3, the J gene TRBJ2-3, with TRBD1 matching 8 bases. Per germline, CDR1 ENHRY and CDR2 SYGVKD. J was trimmed by 0 bases and V by 7 bases; bases with no gene match: 3. The CDR3 runs to 14 residues. CDR3 coding DNA: TGTGCCATCACCAGACAGGGGAGCACAGATACGCAGTATTTT. It codes for CAITRQGSTDTQYF.

The chain carries TRBV28 and TRBJ1-5; a weak D match, TRBD1 (6 bases). The CDR3 covers 15 residues. Germline assignment: CDR1 MDHEN and CDR2 SYDVKM. V lost 7 bases, J lost 1 base, and 14 bases lay in between. The CDR3 spells CASIFGGLSNQPQHF. DNA of the CDR3: TGTGCCAGCATCTTCGGGGGGCTGAGCAATCAGCCCCAGCATTTT.

The chain is built from TRBV30 and TRBJ2-1; 8 bases map to TRBD2. Germline-derived CDR1 and CDR2 are GTSNPN and SVGIG (reference sequence). V lost 4 bases to trimming and J lost 10 bases; unmatched junction nucleotides: 3. The CDR3 has 11 amino acids. The CDR3 DNA reads as TGTGCCTGGACCCGGGAGGGAGAGCAGTTCTTC. Translation gives CAWTREGEQFF.

The chain has TRBV4-1 and TRBJ1-1; 7 bases align to TRBD1. V lost 2 bases to trimming and J lost 2 bases; unmatched junction nucleotides: 8. CDR3 length equals 16 residues. CDR1 is MGHRA and CDR2 is YSYEKL in the germline V gene. In DNA form, the CDR3 reads TGCGCCAGCAGCCAACCCCGGGGGACAGCCAACACTGAAGCTTTCTTT. Its translation is CASSQPRGTANTEAFF.